This entry lists 3 T cell receptor beta chains sequenced from one sample in a study of cytomegalovirus exposure and HLA in healthy donors (dated by TCRdb to 2016 to 2017). Library prep was done by the immunoSEQ multiplex PCR assay. For the multiplex PCR, a mixture combining 60 forward primers for TCR Vbeta segments and 13 reverse primers for TCR Jbeta segments was used. As stored in TCRdb, this immuneACCESS dataset retains in-frame rearrangements with V and J assigned. A fraction of the clones does not appear; measured against another copy, unresolved V genes explain less than half of the discrepancy, and the remainder lacks a known reason. In this sample the table shows roughly 120,000 clones, around 81% of which occur a single time. The ten largest clones represent about 2.4% of the sample. Sequenced sample: PBMCs. Receptors were obtained from a woman aged 40 to 50 in good health and CMV-seronegative.

This sequence joins TRBV4-2 and TRBJ2-2; D perhaps matches TRBD2 (6 bases). V shed 4 bases and J shed 3 bases, with 18 bases lying between them. The length of the CDR3 is 17 residues. From germline, CDR1 is LGHNA and CDR2 YNFKEQ. Written as DNA, the CDR3 is TGTGCCAGCAGCCCTCTAGCGCTCGGGAGCGACACCGGGGAGCTGTTTTTT. This translates into CASSPLALGSDTGELFF.

V gene TRBV28 combines with J gene TRBJ1-5; no clear D. The CDR3 has 13 amino acids. V lost 6 bases, J lost 4 bases, and 10 bases lay in between. The germline CDR1 and CDR2 sequences are MDHEN and SYDVKM. The DNA for the CDR3 is TGTGCCAGCAGCGTACACGAAAATCAGCCCCAGCATTTT. Protein product: CASSVHENQPQHF.

J is TRBJ2-1 and V is TRBV13; the match to TRBD2 covers 10 bases. V dropped 3 bases and J dropped 5; count of bases not matched to a gene: 7. Germline V gene data show CDR1 as PRHDT and CDR2 as FYEKMQ (reference sequence). The CDR3 sequence is 16 residues long. The CDR3, as DNA: TGTGCCAGCAGCTTTGAAAGTCTAGCGGGGGACAATGAGCAGTTCTTC. Its translation is CASSFESLAGDNEQFF.